This T cell receptor beta chain originates from a study of OX40 agonist ivuxolimab in advanced cancers. Trimming shortened V by 2 bases and J by 2 bases, and 10 bases separated the two germline ends. CDR1 is MDHEN and CDR2 is SYDVKM in the germline V gene. CDR3 size: 15 residues. With regard to this clone: Antigen specificity is unknown.

Notes on the study in general: Certain nonresponding patients likewise had low normalized T-cell clonal expansion. Those patients achieving a partial response at 0.1-3.0 mg/kg showed among the lowest clonal expansion.

The data were produced by immunoSEQ multiplex PCR, yet TCRdb's version contains in-frame clones alone and is incomplete. The sample gives roughly 100,000 clones, 70% to 90% of which show up once; 3.8% is in the top ten. This TCR was sampled from an adult with an advanced solid tumor such as melanoma, head and neck, liver or kidney cancer. The input for sequencing was CD4+ or CD8+ T cells sorted from blood, taken in a trial of the OX40 agonist ivuxolimab. The chain recombines TRBV28 with TRBJ1-5; D is unclear. CDR3 sequence (DNA): TGTGCCAGCAGTTTAGTAGGAATTCGCAATCAGCCCCAGCATTTT. It codes for CASSLVGIRNQPQHF. Together with reference TRBV28 and TRBJ1-5, the CDR3 gives the full variable domain: DVKVTQSSRYLVKRTGEKVFLECVQDMDHENMFWYRQDPGLGLRLIYFSYDVKMKEKGDIPEGYSVSREKKERFSLILESASTNQTSMYLCASSLVGIRNQPQHFGDGTRLSIL.